This T cell receptor (beta chain) was profiled in a study of T-cell reconstitution after alpha-beta-depleted transplantation in children. V was shortened by 2 bases and J by 0 bases, with 8 bases between the two germline ends. This CDR3 comprises 14 residues. Per the germline V gene, CDR1 is GTSNPN and CDR2 is SVGIG (reference sequence). Unique molecular identifiers were incorporated into the prepared TCRbeta library. TCRdb analysed the PCR reads with MiXCR anew, one entry per CDR3 protein. The sample lists around 700,000 distinct CDR3 sequences, over 10% seen once, with 0.79% in the top ten. Only a few counts were recorded for this clonotype.

Source: PBMCs, taken before TCRalphabeta/CD19-depleted stem cell transplant. This TCR was recovered from a girl aged 2-10 years with congenital amegakaryocytic thrombocytopenia, due to receive a stem cell transplant. The V call is TRBV30, the J call TRBJ1-5; D remains ambiguous. The CDR3, as DNA: TGTGCCTGGAGTACGCCCTTTAGCAATCAGCCCCAGCATTTT. It translates to CAWSTPFSNQPQHF.